A selection of T cell receptor beta chains follows, all from one sample in a study of cytomegalovirus exposure and HLA in healthy donors. Measured with immunoSEQ multiplex PCR; TCRdb has only the in-frame clones, and not every one. The sample includes about 100,000 clones, more than 65% seen only once; the top ten take approximately 4.3%. The specimen was PBMCs. Receptors originate from a woman aged 18-29 years in good health and CMV-seropositive. CDR3s include the opening cysteine and the closing phenylalanine or tryptophan. Fields, in order: clone size, J gene, D gene, V gene, CDR3 protein, CDR3 DNA. The D gene is left open where the match is weak. Size values are once, few and many counts, or a class for expanded clones, and some rows have none.

. | TRBJ2-7 | . | TRBV15 | CATSRDPTGEQYF | TGTGCCACCAGCAGAGATCCCACGGGCGAGCAGTACTTC
. | TRBJ1-2 | . | TRBV6-1 | CASSEARVTGYTF | TGTGCCAGCAGTGAAGCGAGGGTGACTGGCTACACCTTC
. | TRBJ2-7 | TRBD2 | TRBV7-9 | CSLPSGSLDEQYF | TGTTCCCTGCCCAGCGGGAGTCTCGACGAGCAGTACTTC
few | TRBJ2-4 | TRBD2 | TRBV5-6 | CASSSERESGIQYF | TGTGCCAGCAGCTCCGAGCGGGAGTCTGGCATTCAGTACTTC
. | TRBJ2-7 | TRBD2 | TRBV6-5 | CASSPSGGYEQYF | TGTGCCAGCAGTCCCTCCGGGGGGTACGAGCAGTACTTC
. | TRBJ2-5 | TRBD2 | TRBV7-6 | CASSLVLSGREETQYF | TGTGCCAGCAGCTTAGTTCTTAGCGGGAGGGAAGAGACCCAGTACTTC
once | TRBJ2-7 | TRBD2 | TRBV7-2 | CASSLLLAGGREQYF | TGTGCCAGCAGCTTACTACTAGCGGGAGGCCGAGAGCAGTACTTC
few | TRBJ1-2 | . | TRBV4-1 | CASSQGKTGDYGYTF | TGCGCCAGCAGCCAAGGGAAAACGGGAGACTATGGCTACACCTTC
. | TRBJ2-3 | . | TRBV19 | CASSIAGADTQYF | TGTGCCAGTAGTATAGCAGGGGCAGATACGCAGTATTTT
. | TRBJ1-2 | . | TRBV28 | CASSKGLAPYGYTF | TGTGCCAGCAGTAAAGGACTGGCCCCCTATGGCTACACCTTC
. | TRBJ2-3 | TRBD2 | TRBV7-9 | CASSLPNSGRVTTDTQYF | TGTGCCAGCAGCCTACCGAATAGCGGGAGGGTTACCACAGATACGCAGTATTTT
. | TRBJ2-3 | . | TRBV5-1 | CASSKDRSDTQYF | TGCGCCAGCAGCAAGGACAGATCAGATACGCAGTATTTT
. | TRBJ2-5 | . | TRBV25-1 | CASSDLRGAQETQYF | TGTGCCAGCAGTGATCTACGTGGAGCCCAAGAGACCCAGTACTTC
. | TRBJ1-1 | TRBD1 | TRBV15 | CATSTRQGVAINTEAFF | TGTGCCACCAGCACGAGGCAGGGGGTCGCCATAAACACTGAAGCTTTCTTT
. | TRBJ1-1 | . | TRBV5-1 | CASSLVLYGTEAFF | TGCGCCAGCAGCCTAGTCCTTTATGGTACTGAAGCTTTCTTT
. | TRBJ2-7 | . | TRBV7-2 | CASSLDRTPYEQYF | TGTGCCAGCAGCTTAGACCGGACTCCCTACGAGCAGTACTTC
. | TRBJ2-3 | TRBD2 | TRBV28 | CASSFPSAGDSTDTQYF | TGTGCCAGCAGTTTCCCATCAGCGGGAGATAGCACAGATACGCAGTATTTT
. | TRBJ1-1 | TRBD1 | TRBV27 | CASRPGTGRNTEAFF | TGTGCCAGCCGCCCCGGGACAGGAAGGAACACTGAAGCTTTCTTT
. | TRBJ2-1 | TRBD2 | TRBV19 | CASREREGLGDEQFF | TGTGCCAGTAGGGAGCGGGAGGGCCTGGGAGATGAGCAGTTCTTC
. | TRBJ2-7 | . | TRBV28 | CASYREGEQYF | TGTGCCAGTTACAGGGAGGGCGAGCAGTACTTC
. | TRBJ2-2 | . | TRBV7-8 | CASSLDRVTGELFF | TGTGCCAGCAGCTTAGACAGGGTCACCGGGGAGCTGTTTTTT
. | TRBJ2-1 | . | TRBV7-2 | CASSLGGSSVGEQFF | TGTGCCAGCAGCTTAGGGGGATCTAGCGTTGGTGAGCAGTTCTTC
few | TRBJ2-7 | . | TRBV19 | CASSTGPLSGGAYF | TGTGCCAGTAGTACGGGACCTTTATCCGGGGGAGCATACTTC
few | TRBJ1-4 | TRBD1 | TRBV6-1 | CASSQGQGGGEKLFF | TGTGCCAGCAGTCAAGGACAGGGGGGGGGTGAAAAACTGTTTTTT
. | TRBJ2-1 | TRBD2 | TRBV10-3 | CAISELAGHNEQFF | TGTGCCATCAGTGAGCTAGCGGGCCACAATGAGCAGTTCTTC
once | TRBJ1-3 | TRBD1 | TRBV4-3 | CASSIAQGAGNTIYF | TGCGCCAGCAGCATAGCACAGGGGGCTGGAAACACTATATATTTT
. | TRBJ2-7 | . | TRBV7-3 | CASSTEPSYEQYF | TGTGCCAGCAGCACGGAGCCTTCCTACGAGCAGTACTTC
. | TRBJ2-7 | . | TRBV6-1 | CASTHRYEQYF | TGTGCCTCAACCCATCGGTACGAGCAGTACTTC
once | TRBJ1-1 | TRBD1 | TRBV5-1 | CASSLAKGTGGDTEAFF | TGCGCCAGCAGCTTGGCCAAGGGTACAGGGGGGGACACTGAAGCTTTCTTT
. | TRBJ1-5 | TRBD1 | TRBV4-1 | CASSQGSLRRGLNQPQHF | TGCGCCAGCAGCCAAGGCTCCCTCCGCAGGGGGCTGAATCAGCCCCAGCATTTT
many | TRBJ2-7 | TRBD2 | TRBV11-2 | CASSLGALAGEDEQYF | TGTGCCAGCAGCTTAGGAGCACTAGCGGGAGAGGACGAGCAGTACTTC
few | TRBJ1-6 | TRBD1 | TRBV30 | CACDAGTDYNSPLHF | TGTGCCTGCGACGCCGGGACAGATTATAATTCACCCCTCCACTTT
few | TRBJ2-1 | TRBD2 | TRBV9 | CASSVFGLAGGLNEQFF | TGTGCCAGCAGCGTTTTCGGACTAGCGGGAGGGCTCAATGAGCAGTTCTTC